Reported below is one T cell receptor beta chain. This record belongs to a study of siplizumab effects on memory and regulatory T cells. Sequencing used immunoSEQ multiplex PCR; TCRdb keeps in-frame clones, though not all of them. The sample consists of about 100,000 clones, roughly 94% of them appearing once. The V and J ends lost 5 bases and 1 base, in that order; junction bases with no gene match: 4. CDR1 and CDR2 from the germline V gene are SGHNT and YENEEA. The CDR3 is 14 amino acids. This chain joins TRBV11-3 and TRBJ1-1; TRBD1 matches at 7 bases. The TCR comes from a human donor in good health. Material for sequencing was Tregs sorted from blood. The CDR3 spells CASSPNRGNTEAFF. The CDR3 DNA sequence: TGTGCCAGCAGCCCCAACAGGGGGAACACTGAAGCTTTCTTT.